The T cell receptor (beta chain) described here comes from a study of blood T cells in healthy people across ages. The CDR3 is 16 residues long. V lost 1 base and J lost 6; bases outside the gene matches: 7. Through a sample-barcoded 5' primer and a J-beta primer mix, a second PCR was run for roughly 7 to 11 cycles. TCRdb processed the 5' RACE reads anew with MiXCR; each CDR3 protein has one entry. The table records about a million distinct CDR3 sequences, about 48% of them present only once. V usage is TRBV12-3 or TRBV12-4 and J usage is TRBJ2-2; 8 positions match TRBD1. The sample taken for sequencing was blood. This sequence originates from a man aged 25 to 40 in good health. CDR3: CASSLGTGSRAGELFF. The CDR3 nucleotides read TGTGCCAGCAGTTTAGGGACAGGGTCACGGGCCGGGGAGCTGTTTTTT.